A single T cell receptor beta chain is shown here with its context. This sample is drawn from a study of blood T cell repertoires in COVID-19. Study background: Both acute and convalescent COVID-19 samples were obtained from the United States, Italy and Spain. The analysed material was cDNA or gDNA that came from T cells, B-cell-depleted T cells, or PBMCs.

Germline V gene data show CDR1 as SGHRS and CDR2 as YFSETQ. Trimming removed 4 bases at V and 5 bases at J, with 12 bases between. The CDR3 has 13 residues. The study drew participants aged about 18 to 89 years from some 24 US areas. Original analysis: Amplification of reference gene primers was used by the study to estimate nucleated cell counts. The protocol was immunoSEQ multiplex PCR, while the TCRdb copy is restricted to in-frame clones and leaves out a portion. The DNA gave D and trimming, while V, J and clone size come from that table. Of approximately 290,000 clones listed, 75% to 90% are singletons.

The material sequenced was PBMCs or T cells enriched from blood (not recorded which). This receptor was obtained from a woman younger than 45 who had recovered from COVID-19. The genes are TRBV5-1 and TRBJ2-5, with D perhaps matching TRBD1 (5 bases). CDR3 in amino acids: CASSPGARETQYF. In nucleotides, the CDR3 is TGCGCCAGCAGCCCTGGGGCACGGGAGACCCAGTACTTC.